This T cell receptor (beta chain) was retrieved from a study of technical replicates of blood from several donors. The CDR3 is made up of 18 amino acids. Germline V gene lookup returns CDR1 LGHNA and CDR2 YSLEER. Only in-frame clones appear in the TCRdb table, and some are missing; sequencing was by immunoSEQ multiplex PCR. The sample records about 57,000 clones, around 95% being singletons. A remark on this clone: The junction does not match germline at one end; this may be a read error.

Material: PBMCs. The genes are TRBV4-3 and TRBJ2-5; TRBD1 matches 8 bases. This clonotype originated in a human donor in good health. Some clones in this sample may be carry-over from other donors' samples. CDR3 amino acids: CASSQGETRQGPQEAQYF. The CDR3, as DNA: TGCGCCAGCAGCCAGGGGGAGACGAGACAGGGGCCACAAGAGGCCCAGTACTTC.